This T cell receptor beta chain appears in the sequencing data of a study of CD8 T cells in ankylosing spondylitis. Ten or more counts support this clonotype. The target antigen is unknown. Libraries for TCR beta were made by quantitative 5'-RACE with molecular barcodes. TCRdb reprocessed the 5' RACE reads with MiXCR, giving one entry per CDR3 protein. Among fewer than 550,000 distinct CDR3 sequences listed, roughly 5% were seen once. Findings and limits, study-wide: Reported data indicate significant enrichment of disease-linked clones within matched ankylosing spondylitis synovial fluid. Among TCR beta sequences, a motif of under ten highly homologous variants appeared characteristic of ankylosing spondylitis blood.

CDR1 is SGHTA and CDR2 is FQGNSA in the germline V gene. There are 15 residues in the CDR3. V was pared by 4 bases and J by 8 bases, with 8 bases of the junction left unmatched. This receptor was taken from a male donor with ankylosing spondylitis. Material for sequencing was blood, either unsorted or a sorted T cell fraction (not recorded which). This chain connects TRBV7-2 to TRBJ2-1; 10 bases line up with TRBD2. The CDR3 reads CASSSSSGSWYEQFF. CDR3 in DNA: TGTGCCAGCAGCTCCTCTAGCGGGAGTTGGTATGAGCAGTTCTTC.